Listed below are T cell receptor beta chains from one sample, sequenced in a study of T cells in Graves' hyperthyroidism and ophthalmopathy. MiXCR, run by TCRdb on the multiplex PCR reads, gives a single entry per CDR3 protein. The table includes fewer than 200,000 distinct CDR3 sequences, about 9.4% detected once. Sample: blood. These receptors were obtained from a woman younger than 30 with Graves' hyperthyroidism that later progressed to Graves' ophthalmopathy. Both conserved end residues are part of each CDR3. A D gene is named only where the DNA matches it firmly. Rows give clone size only sometimes, using once, few, many, or a class for an expanded clone.

V gene	D gene	clone size	J gene	CDR3 DNA	CDR3 protein
TRBV6-1	TRBD2	NA	TRBJ2-5	TGTGCCAGCGCGGGGGGAAAAGAGACCCAGTACTTC	CASAGGKETQYF
TRBV10-3	NA	many	TRBJ1-1	TGTGCCATCAGTGAGTCGGGGTTGGGTGAAGCTTTCTTT	CAISESGLGEAFF
TRBV7-9	TRBD1	NA	TRBJ1-1	TGTGCCAGCAGCTTGGACAGGGTGGGGGGGTCGGAAGCTTTCTTT	CASSLDRVGGSEAFF
TRBV6-1	NA	many	TRBJ2-7	TGTGCCAGCAGTATACCCCCGGGAGCAGGGGACGAGCAGTACTTC	CASSIPPGAGDEQYF
TRBV4-1	NA	NA	TRBJ2-3	TGCGCCAGCAGCACCGGCAGCTTCACAGATACGCAGTATTTT	CASSTGSFTDTQYF
TRBV6-1	NA	many	TRBJ1-4	TGTGCCAGCAGTGAACTCGGGGGAACAACTAATGAAAAACTGTTTTTT	CASSELGGTTNEKLFF
TRBV10-1	NA	many	TRBJ1-1	TGCGCCAGCAGTGATCCGAACTCTGAAGCTTTCTTT	CASSDPNSEAFF
TRBV7-9	TRBD2	NA	TRBJ2-1	TGTGCCAGCAGCCCCCGGACTAGCGGGGGGGCTACGTCCTACAATGAGCAGTTCTTC	CASSPRTSGGATSYNEQFF
TRBV6-1	NA	many	TRBJ2-5	TGTGCCAGCAGTGACCAAACTAGAATGACAGAGACCCAGTACTTC	CASSDQTRMTETQYF
TRBV20-1	TRBD1	many	TRBJ1-2	TGCAGTGCTAGAGCCCAGGGGGGTCGGGGAAGGGGCTACACCTTC	CSARAQGGRGRGYTF
TRBV6-1	NA	many	TRBJ1-1	TGTGCCAGCACCACGGCGGGCATGAACACTGAAGCTTTCTTT	CASTTAGMNTEAFF
TRBV10-3	NA	many	TRBJ2-5	TGTGCCATGGCCCCCGGACAGAAAGAGACCCAGTACTTC	CAMAPGQKETQYF
TRBV29-1	TRBD2	many	TRBJ2-4	TGCAGCGTTGGAGTTAGCGGGGACATTCAGTACTTC	CSVGVSGDIQYF
TRBV7-7	NA	many	TRBJ2-7	TGTGCCAGCAGCTTACCTCCATGGACGGGAACCTACGAGCAGTACTTC	CASSLPPWTGTYEQYF
TRBV30	NA	few	TRBJ1-6	TGTGCCTGGAGTACCCGGTCGCAGCTTAATTCACCCCTCCACTTT	CAWSTRSQLNSPLHF
TRBV20-1	TRBD2	many	TRBJ2-5	TGCAGTGCTAGCCTAGCGGGAGGCCGGGAAGAGACCCAGTACTTC	CSASLAGGREETQYF
TRBV29-1	NA	NA	TRBJ2-2	TGCAGCGTCCCGACAGTGAACACCGGGGAGCTGTTTTTT	CSVPTVNTGELFF
TRBV3-1	NA	NA	TRBJ1-1	TGTGCCAGCAGCCAAGGGTCAGGTGAAGCTTTCTTT	CASSQGSGEAFF
TRBV29-1	NA	many	TRBJ1-1	TGCAGCGTTTTACTTCGGGAGACTGAAGCTTTCTTT	CSVLLRETEAFF
TRBV28	TRBD2	many	TRBJ2-3	TGTGCCAGTCCTCCTAGCGGGGGGGGTGGGGATACGCAGTATTTT	CASPPSGGGGDTQYF
TRBV27	NA	many	TRBJ2-7	TGTGCCAGCAGTACCCGGTTTGGAAACTCCTTCTACGAGCAGTACTTC	CASSTRFGNSFYEQYF
TRBV14	NA	NA	TRBJ2-3	TGTGCCAGCAGCCAAGTCCCCCACACGCAGTATTTT	CASSQVPHTQYF
TRBV29-1	TRBD1	many	TRBJ2-2	TGCAGCGTTGAAGATCGGGAACAGGGGAGCACCGGGGAGCTGTTTTTT	CSVEDREQGSTGELFF
TRBV11-2	NA	many	TRBJ2-7	TGTGCCAGCAGCTTATTGGGTTTAGGCTACGAGCAGTACTTC	CASSLLGLGYEQYF
TRBV15	NA	few	TRBJ1-6	TGTGCCACCAGCAGAGATTTGGGAAATAATTCACCCCTCCACTTT	CATSRDLGNNSPLHF
TRBV27	NA	many	TRBJ1-6	TGTGCCAGCAGTTTGGCGAACTTGAATTCACCCCTCCACTTT	CASSLANLNSPLHF
TRBV30	TRBD2	NA	TRBJ2-7	TGTGCCTGGGTACCGGGACTAGAAATCTACGAGCAGTACTTC	CAWVPGLEIYEQYF
TRBV6-1	NA	many	TRBJ1-5	TGTGCCAGCAGTGAAGAAGCGGAGTATCAGCCCCAGCATTTT	CASSEEAEYQPQHF
TRBV7-8	NA	many	TRBJ1-5	TGTGCCAGCAGCTATGGGGGCGACGGAGGCAATCAGCCCCAGCATTTT	CASSYGGDGGNQPQHF
TRBV7-7	NA	once	TRBJ2-3	TGTGCTAGCAGACGGAGGTCGGCAGATACGCAGTATTTT	CASRRRSADTQYF
TRBV9	NA	many	TRBJ2-4	TGTGCCAGCAGCGCTCATCGACAGAAAAACATTCAGTACTTC	CASSAHRQKNIQYF
TRBV7-9	TRBD1	few	TRBJ1-5	TGTGCCAGCAGCTTGAACACAGGGGACAGGGTAGACAATCAGCCCCAGCATTTT	CASSLNTGDRVDNQPQHF
TRBV20-1	TRBD1	many	TRBJ1-4	TGCAGTGCTAGAGCTAGGGGGCTGAATGAAAAACTGTTTTTT	CSARARGLNEKLFF
TRBV18	TRBD1	many	TRBJ1-2	TGTGCCAGCTCCCCCGGACAGGGGGCTAACTATGGCTACACCTTC	CASSPGQGANYGYTF
TRBV3-1	NA	many	TRBJ2-2	TGTGCCAGCAGCCAAGTCCCGGGGGCAGGCACCGGGGAGCTGTTTTTT	CASSQVPGAGTGELFF
TRBV27	TRBD2	many	TRBJ2-1	TGTGCCAGCAGTCGGGCTAGCGGCCACCAGCAGTTCTTC	CASSRASGHQQFF
TRBV30	TRBD1	many	TRBJ2-7	TGTGCCGGCTCATACCGGGACAGGGGACTTAGGGAGCAGTACTTC	CAGSYRDRGLREQYF
TRBV13	NA	many	TRBJ1-6	TGTGCCAGCAGCCCACAGCAGGGTCCACGAGGAAGTTCACCCCTCCACTTT	CASSPQQGPRGSSPLHF
TRBV20-1	NA	many	TRBJ1-6	TGCAGTGCTAGAGCTCTTAAGGGGGGGGTTGGGAGCTCCTATAATTCACCCCTCCACTTT	CSARALKGGVGSSYNSPLHF
TRBV3-1	NA	few	TRBJ1-3	TGTGCCAGCAGCCTCCGAGGAGGTTCTGCCAACTCTGGAAACACCATATATTTT	CASSLRGGSANSGNTIYF
TRBV12-3/TRBV12-4	NA	few	TRBJ1-4	TGTGCCAGCAGTTTAGGGTCGCTTACTAATGAAAAACTGTTTTTT	CASSLGSLTNEKLFF
TRBV28	TRBD1	many	TRBJ2-3	TGTGCCAGCAGTTCGACAGGGGGAAGGCAGTATTTT	CASSSTGGRQYF
TRBV20-1	TRBD1	many	TRBJ1-1	TGCAGTGCCCGGACAGGGGACGTTGGAGCTTTCTTT	CSARTGDVGAFF
TRBV7-9	TRBD1	many	TRBJ2-1	TGTGCCAGCAGCATGGACAGGGCGTGGGATGAGCAGTTCTTC	CASSMDRAWDEQFF
TRBV25-1	NA	once	TRBJ1-6	TGTGCCAGCAGCGGACACCTGGGTTCACCCCTCCACTTT	CASSGHLGSPLHF
TRBV29-1	NA	many	TRBJ2-2	TGCAGCGTGCGGGACACCGGGGAGCTGTTTTTT	CSVRDTGELFF
TRBV24-1	NA	many	TRBJ1-5	TGTGCCACCAGTGAGCAACCAACAGGGTACAGCAATCAGCCCCAGCATTTT	CATSEQPTGYSNQPQHF
TRBV30	NA	NA	TRBJ1-4	TGTGCTTTGAGACATTGGCCGAATGAAAAACTGTTTTTT	CALRHWPNEKLFF
TRBV30	NA	many	TRBJ1-2	TGTGCCTGGAACCTTAGGACAGCTCTAAGGGGCTACACCTTC	CAWNLRTALRGYTF
TRBV10-3	NA	many	TRBJ1-2	TGTGCCATCAGTGTACAGCAAGACTATGGCTACACCTTC	CAISVQQDYGYTF
TRBV6-1	NA	many	TRBJ1-1	TGTGCCAGCAGTGAACCGGTCAACACTGAAGCTTTCTTT	CASSEPVNTEAFF